These T cell receptor beta chains were read from a single sample in a study of T cells in Graves' hyperthyroidism and ophthalmopathy. TCRdb analysed the multiplex PCR reads with MiXCR anew, one entry per CDR3 protein. The table has some 700,000 distinct CDR3 sequences, approximately 15% seen once. The sequenced material came from blood. Receptor source: a man aged 50-60 years with Graves' hyperthyroidism. Each CDR3 is given with its conserved first and last residue. D genes are given only for firm matches. Some rows have no size entry. The others give once, few or many, or a class for an expanded clone.

TRBV11-2	-	-	TRBJ2-4	16	CASSPLRLGGEGIQYF	TGTGCCAGCAGCCCCCTGAGGTTAGGGGGAGAAGGGATTCAGTACTTC
TRBV2	many	-	TRBJ1-2	13	CASSNQGVRGYTF	TGTGCCAGCAGTAACCAGGGTGTACGGGGCTACACCTTC
TRBV9	many	-	TRBJ1-1	15	CASSATGHVNTEAFF	TGTGCCAGCAGCGCGACGGGACATGTGAACACTGAAGCTTTCTTT
TRBV12-3/TRBV12-4	many	TRBD1	TRBJ2-5	13	CASRKTGYETQYF	TGTGCCAGCAGGAAGACAGGGTACGAGACCCAGTACTTC
TRBV19	many	-	TRBJ2-3	14	CASSIGGSGDTQYF	TGTGCCAGTAGTATCGGAGGGAGCGGAGATACGCAGTATTTT
TRBV27	-	-	TRBJ2-7	12	CASSEAGNEQYF	TGTGCCAGCAGTGAGGCCGGGAACGAGCAGTACTTC
TRBV28	many	-	TRBJ1-2	15	CASSLTPGTAYGYTF	TGTGCCAGCAGTTTAACGCCAGGGACGGCTTATGGCTACACCTTC
TRBV7-2	many	-	TRBJ2-7	13	CASSRHTDYEQYF	TGTGCCAGCAGCCGACACACCGACTACGAGCAGTACTTC
TRBV2	many	-	TRBJ1-5	15	CASSPGPYSNQPQHF	TGTGCCAGCAGTCCGGGACCTTATAGCAATCAGCCCCAGCATTTT
TRBV20-1	-	TRBD2	TRBJ2-3	19	CSARDRAASGSGGTDTQYF	TGCAGTGCTAGAGATCGGGCGGCTAGCGGGAGTGGGGGCACAGATACGCAGTATTTT
TRBV2	few	-	TRBJ2-1	15	CASSGQRSSYNEQLF	TGTGCCAGCAGTGGACAGCGGTCCTCCTACAATGAGCAGCTCTTC
TRBV11-3	-	-	TRBJ1-6	13	CASSQEGGSPLHF	TGTGCCAGCAGTCAGGAGGGTGGATCACCCCTCCACTTT
TRBV18	many	TRBD2	TRBJ2-1	17	CASSPRELAGGPGEQFF	TGTGCCAGCTCACCACGTGAGCTAGCGGGAGGGCCAGGGGAGCAGTTCTTC